The sequence of this T cell receptor (beta chain) was determined in a study of blood T cell repertoires in COVID-19. Study overall: The United States, Italy and Spain provided the acute and convalescent COVID-19 samples.

In the authors' methods: Reference gene primer amplification gave nucleated cell count estimates. Libraries were prepared by immunoSEQ multiplex PCR; TCRdb keeps only in-frame clonotypes and omits some of them. V and J calls and clone size are those listed in that table; D and trimming were worked out from the DNA. Altogether 35,000 to 40,000 clones are present, about 90% being singletons, with the ten largest covering 25%. Germline V gene lookup returns CDR1 LGHNA and CDR2 YSLEER. The CDR3 consists of 17 residues. V lost 1 base to trimming and J lost 2 bases, with 16 bases between them. The receptor was derived from a man between 60 and 75 years old with active or convalescent COVID-19. The chain combines TRBV4-3 with TRBJ2-3; a possible D gene is TRBD1 (5 bases). Source material: peripheral blood. The CDR3 loop reads CASSQGVQGLVTDTQYF. The CDR3 DNA sequence: TGCGCCAGCAGCCAAGGGGTCCAGGGTCTGGTCACAGATACGCAGTATTTT.